A selection of T cell receptor beta chains follows, all from one sample in a study of CD8 T cells in Susac syndrome. MiXCR, run by TCRdb on the immunoSEQ multiplex PCR reads, gives a single entry per CDR3 protein. The data show some 110,000 distinct CDR3 sequences, 96% seen once. Sequencing was performed on CD4+ T cells from PBMCs. Source of these receptors: a human donor with Susac syndrome. The CDR3 runs from the conserved cysteine through the conserved F or W. A D gene is named only where the DNA matches it firmly. Clone size, where shown, is once, few, many, or a class for clones that have expanded.

clone_size d_call j_call v_call cdr3_aa cdr3_nt
- - TRBJ1-4 TRBV20-1 CSALSPQERGVVFF TGCAGTGCCCTATCCCCGCAGGAAAGGGGAGTGGTGTTTTTT
- - TRBJ1-1 TRBV20-1 CSARDRLGGEAFF TGCAGTGCTAGAGATCGTCTGGGAGGTGAAGCTTTCTTT
once - TRBJ2-1 TRBV20-1 CSASPVPSHSSYNEQFF TGCAGTGCTAGCCCCGTTCCTTCCCATTCCTCCTACAATGAGCAGTTCTTC
- - TRBJ2-7 TRBV20-1 CSAREPATYEQYF TGCAGTGCTAGAGAACCAGCAACCTACGAGCAGTACTTC
- - TRBJ1-2 TRBV19 CASIGQSSNYGYTF TGTGCCAGCATAGGACAGTCTTCTAACTATGGCTACACCTTC
- TRBD2 TRBJ2-1 TRBV28 CASRPTIAGKGHNEQFF TGTGCCAGCAGGCCAACCATAGCGGGAAAAGGACACAATGAGCAGTTCTTC
- - TRBJ2-3 TRBV9 CASRGSRSTDTQYF TGTGCCAGCCGTGGGAGCAGAAGCACAGATACGCAGTATTTT
once - TRBJ2-1 TRBV3-1 CASSQDRGGEQFF TGTGCCAGCAGCCAGGATCGGGGAGGTGAGCAGTTCTTC
- TRBD1 TRBJ2-1 TRBV6-5 CASSKQGASGEQFF TGTGCCAGCAGTAAACAGGGGGCTTCTGGTGAGCAGTTCTTC
- - TRBJ2-7 TRBV3-1 CASSQLNGQYF TGTGCCAGCAGCCAGCTCAACGGGCAGTACTTC
- TRBD2 TRBJ2-1 TRBV7-9 CASGERGGTYNEQFF TGTGCCAGCGGGGAGCGGGGTGGGACCTACAATGAGCAGTTCTTC
once TRBD2 TRBJ2-1 TRBV5-1 CASSFDGRPYNEQFF TGCGCCAGCAGCTTCGACGGGAGGCCCTACAATGAGCAGTTCTTC
- - TRBJ2-7 TRBV3-1 CASSQMTGFYEQYF TGTGCCAGCAGCCAGATGACGGGCTTCTACGAGCAGTACTTC
- - TRBJ1-1 TRBV25-1 CASRDYTEAFF TGTGCCAGCAGGGATTACACTGAAGCTTTCTTT
- - TRBJ2-7 TRBV18 CASSLTPGYEQYF TGTGCCAGCTCACTTACTCCAGGCTACGAGCAGTACTTC
- - TRBJ1-5 TRBV19 CASSIGQPQHF TGTGCCAGTAGTATCGGGCAGCCCCAGCATTTT
few - TRBJ2-6 TRBV28 CASSLSGSGANVLTF TGTGCCAGCAGTTTATCAGGCTCTGGGGCCAACGTCCTGACTTTC
- TRBD2 TRBJ2-1 TRBV7-9 CASSFTSAGDEQFF TGTGCCAGCAGCTTCACTAGCGCTGGGGATGAGCAGTTCTTC
- - TRBJ2-1 TRBV6-5 CASSYSWGNEQFF TGTGCCAGCAGTTACTCTTGGGGGAATGAGCAGTTCTTC
- - TRBJ1-3 TRBV9 CASSVEQLLSGNTIYF TGTGCCAGCAGCGTAGAACAGCTCCTCTCTGGAAACACCATATATTTT
- TRBD2 TRBJ2-7 TRBV4-2 CASSQVGTSGYEQYF TGTGCCAGCAGCCAAGTTGGGACTAGCGGTTACGAGCAGTACTTC
- TRBD2 TRBJ2-5 TRBV29-1 CSVESTSGIRETQYF TGCAGCGTTGAATCGACTAGCGGGATTCGGGAGACCCAGTACTTC
once - TRBJ2-4 TRBV19 CASRLTWSQNIQYF TGTGCCAGTCGCCTTACATGGTCCCAAAACATTCAGTACTTC
- - TRBJ2-7 TRBV7-6 CASSDWTREQYF TGTGCCAGCAGCGACTGGACGAGGGAGCAGTACTTC
- - TRBJ1-1 TRBV9 CASPRENTEAFF TGTGCCAGCCCCAGGGAGAACACTGAAGCTTTCTTT